The 30 T cell receptor beta chains below all came from one sample that was sequenced in a study of blood T cell repertoires in COVID-19. Clones were sequenced by immunoSEQ multiplex PCR, and TCRdb holds only the in-frame ones, with some missing. Of 60,000 to 75,000 clones listed, approximately 91% were seen once; the top ten hold 1.6%. The specimen was peripheral blood. These receptors originate from a human donor in a cohort sampled during active COVID-19.

The chain couples TRBV3-1 (or the pseudogene TRBV3-2) to TRBJ2-6; D is ambiguous. Germline CDR1 and CDR2: LGHDT and YNNKEL (reference sequence). CDR3 length equals 15 residues. Trimming removed 1 base from V and 2 bases from J, with 6 bases in between. This CDR3 reads CASSQGAPGANVLTF. The DNA of the CDR3 is TGTGCCAGCAGCCAAGGGGCCCCTGGGGCCAACGTCCTGACTTTC.

CDR3 in DNA: TGTGCCAGCAGCGGGGGGTATGAGCAGTTCTTC. Translated, it gives CASSGGYEQFF. V gene TRBV7-9 combines with J gene TRBJ2-1, with TRBD2 as a possible D gene (6 bases). Looked up from germline, CDR1 is SEHNR and CDR2 is FQNEAQ (reference sequence). Trimming removed 5 bases at V and 8 bases at J, with 7 bases between. There are 11 residues in the CDR3.

Within the sample, this clone is medium-sized. V gene TRBV15 combines with J gene TRBJ1-5; 10 bases agree with TRBD1. V lost 3 bases and J lost 3; bases outside the gene matches: 5. The CDR3 has 16 amino acids. CDR1 and CDR2 from the germline V gene are LNHNV and YYDKDF (reference sequence). The CDR3 sequence: CATSRTGGVNNQPQHF. DNA for the CDR3: TGTGCCACCAGCAGGACAGGGGGCGTGAACAATCAGCCCCAGCATTTT. The variable domain in full, completed from reference TRBV15 and TRBJ1-5, reads DAMVIQNPRYQVTQFGKPVTLSCSQTLNHNVMYWYQQKSSQAPKLLFHYYDKDFNNEADTPDNFQSRRPNTSFCFLDIRSPGLGDTAMYLCATSRTGGVNNQPQHFGDGTRLSIL.

The chain employs TRBV7-2 and TRBJ1-2, with TRBD1 identical over 7 bases. The germline V gene has CDR1 SGHTA and CDR2 FQGNSA. V gave up 5 bases and J gave up 6 bases; unmatched junction bases: 6. The CDR3 spans 13 residues. CDR3 amino acids: CASSHRDSNGYTF. CDR3 bases: TGTGCCAGCAGCCACCGGGACAGCAATGGCTACACCTTC.

V and J are TRBV27 and TRBJ2-3; TRBD2 matches 7 bases. The CDR3 is 17 amino acids. The germline gives CDR1 MNHEY, CDR2 SMNVEV (reference sequence). V lost 2 bases to trimming and J lost 2 bases; unmatched junction nucleotides: 10. CDR3 sequence reads: CASSLIRGTNITDTQYF. The CDR3 DNA follows: TGTGCCAGCAGTTTAATTCGCGGGACTAACATCACAGATACGCAGTATTTT.

This chain's CDR3 is CASSPNREGQPQHF. The CDR3 coding sequence is TGTGCCAGCAGTCCAAACAGGGAAGGTCAGCCCCAGCATTTT. The rearrangement uses TRBV9 and TRBJ1-5, with D perhaps matching TRBD1 (6 bases). There are 14 residues in the CDR3. Germline V gene data show CDR1 as SGDLS and CDR2 as YYNGEE. Trimming removed 5 bases from V and 6 bases from J, with 15 bases in between.

The chain recombines TRBV7-9 with TRBJ2-5, with a possible D match to TRBD1 (5 bases). The CDR3 runs 13 residues. With 3 bases removed from V and 2 bases from J, the gap between germline ends came to 7 bases. Germline V CDR1 and CDR2: SEHNR, FQNEAQ (reference sequence). The CDR3 nucleotides read TGTGCCAGCAGCTTGACAGTACAAGAGACCCAGTACTTC. It translates to CASSLTVQETQYF.

The chain carries TRBV7-2 and TRBJ2-1, with TRBD2 matching 11 bases. The CDR3 consists of 15 residues. The germline CDR1 and CDR2 sequences are SGHTA and FQGNSA. J lost 6 bases, V lost 3 bases, and 4 bases had no gene match. The CDR3 here is CASSFILAGGNEQFF. CDR3 DNA: TGTGCCAGCAGCTTTATTCTAGCGGGAGGCAATGAGCAGTTCTTC.

The chain uses TRBV11-2 and TRBJ2-5; 13 bases are a match to TRBD2. J gave up 5 bases and V 5 bases, and 11 bases lay outside the gene matches. This CDR3 comprises 17 residues. Per the germline V gene, CDR1 is SGHAT and CDR2 is FQNNGV. Here the CDR3 DNA reads TGTGCCAGCAGCACAACTAGCGGGAGGGGTTTAGAGGAGACCCAGTACTTC. Protein sequence: CASSTTSGRGLEETQYF.

The V gene is TRBV7-2, the J gene TRBJ2-3; 14 bases map to TRBD2. Trimming cost V 5 bases and J 1 base; bases outside gene matches: 2. Per germline, CDR1 SGHTA and CDR2 FQGNSA. The CDR3 consists of 16 residues. For the CDR3, the DNA is TGTGCCAGCAGCGCGGGACTAGCGGGAGGCACAGATACGCAGTATTTT. Encoded protein: CASSAGLAGGTDTQYF.

This clone appeared once. V is TRBV20-1 and J is TRBJ2-3; D not certain. Germline loops: CDR1 DFQATT, CDR2 SNEGSKA (reference sequence). With 3 bases removed from V and 6 bases from J, the gap between germline ends came to 7 bases. CDR3 size: 11 residues. CDR3 sequence reads: CSASYADTQYF. The DNA of the CDR3 is TGCAGTGCTAGCTATGCGGATACGCAGTATTTT.

The chain joins TRBV3-1 (or the pseudogene TRBV3-2) to TRBJ2-1; D gene unclear. CDR1 and CDR2 from the germline V gene are LGHDT and YNNKEL (reference sequence). Deletions cut 2 bases from V and 10 bases from J, with 6 bases between. This CDR3 comprises 11 residues. The DNA of the CDR3 is TGTGCCAGCAGCCAACAAATCGAGCAGTTCTTC. Amino acid sequence: CASSQQIEQFF.

This chain links TRBV29-1 with TRBJ1-5; TRBD1 agrees at 7 bases. J gave up 4 bases and V 8 bases, and 8 bases lay outside the gene matches. CDR3 size: 13 residues. The germline CDR1 and CDR2 sequences are SQVTM and ANQGSEA. In nucleotides, the CDR3 is TGCAGCAGTCGGACAGGCCCAAATCAGCCCCAGCATTTT. Translated, it gives CSSRTGPNQPQHF.

The chain joins TRBV5-1 to TRBJ2-2; D is undetermined. The CDR3 runs 15 residues. Germline CDR1 reads SGHRS; CDR2 reads YFSETQ. Deletions cut 2 bases from V and 0 bases from J, with 8 bases between. This CDR3 is CASSLSDSNTGELFF. The CDR3 region has the DNA TGCGCCAGCAGCTTATCAGACTCGAACACCGGGGAGCTGTTTTTT.

V usage is TRBV7-9 and J usage is TRBJ1-2, with a possible D match to TRBD1 (6 bases). CDR1 SEHNR and CDR2 FQNEAQ come from the germline V gene (reference sequence). The CDR3 is 13 residues long. The V gene lost 2 bases and the J gene lost 4 bases, with 8 bases spanning the gap. CDR3 DNA sequence: TGTGCCAGCAGCTTACAGGGGACCTATGGCTACACCTTC. It is translated as CASSLQGTYGYTF. Full variable domain (remainder filled in from reference TRBV7-9 and TRBJ1-2): DTGVSQNPRHKITKRGQNVTFRCDPISEHNRLYWYRQTLGQGPEFLTYFQNEAQLEKSRLLSDRFSAERPKGSFSTLEIQRTEQGDSAMYLCASSLQGTYGYTFGSGTRLTVV.

This chain uses TRBV11-2 with TRBJ2-3; D possibly corresponds to TRBD1 (6 bases). With 4 bases removed from V and 12 bases from J, the gap between germline ends came to 17 bases. CDR3 length equals 13 residues. Germline V gene sequence: CDR1 SGHAT, CDR2 FQNNGV. Here the CDR3 reads CASSSRQDTYQYF. The CDR3 bases are TGTGCCAGCAGCTCACGACAGGACACTTATCAGTATTTT.

The V gene is TRBV5-5, the J gene TRBJ1-4, with D unclear. Trimming took 4 bases from V and 4 from J, leaving 14 bases between them. CDR1 and CDR2 (germline): SGHKS, YYEKEE (reference sequence). CDR3 length: 15 amino acids. This CDR3 is CASSMNHGFNEKLFF. CDR3 DNA: TGTGCCAGCAGCATGAACCACGGTTTTAATGAAAAACTGTTTTTT.

The chain is built from TRBV6-5 and TRBJ2-1, with 7 bases that match TRBD1. V was pared by 7 bases and J by 6 bases, with 6 bases of the junction left unmatched. CDR1 and CDR2 from the germline V gene are MNHEY and SVGAGI. This CDR3 comprises 13 residues. The CDR3 loop reads CASIMDRPNEQFF. The DNA for the CDR3 is TGTGCCAGCATTATGGACAGGCCCAATGAGCAGTTCTTC.

The chain has TRBV28 and TRBJ2-2, with 8 bases lining up with TRBD1. Germline CDR1 and CDR2: MDHEN and SYDVKM. After removal of 5 bases from V and 2 bases from J, the junction contained 10 bases not matched to a gene. This CDR3 comprises 17 residues. The CDR3 DNA follows: TGTGCCAGCAGTCCTCTAGGACAGGGTCGTAACACCGGGGAGCTGTTTTTT. Translating it yields CASSPLGQGRNTGELFF. The variable domain in full, completed from reference TRBV28 and TRBJ2-2, reads DVKVTQSSRYLVKRTGEKVFLECVQDMDHENMFWYRQDPGLGLRLIYFSYDVKMKEKGDIPEGYSVSREKKERFSLILESASTNQTSMYLCASSPLGQGRNTGELFFGEGSRLTVL.

The chain combines TRBV19 with TRBJ1-2, with 10 bases identical to TRBD1. CDR1 and CDR2 from the germline V gene are LNHDA and SQIVND (reference sequence). With 4 bases clipped from V and 5 bases from J, the junction kept 4 bases outside the gene matches. The CDR3 sequence is 14 residues long. CDR3 sequence reads: CASSNRGQGYGYTF. CDR3 sequence (DNA): TGTGCCAGTAGTAACCGGGGACAGGGGTATGGCTACACCTTC. Drawing the rest from reference TRBV19 and TRBJ1-2, the complete variable domain is DGGITQSPKYLFRKEGQNVTLSCEQNLNHDAMYWYRQDPGQGLRLIYYSQIVNDFQKGDIAEGYSVSREKKESFPLTVTSAQKNPTAFYLCASSNRGQGYGYTFGSGTRLTVV.

The rearrangement links TRBV28 to TRBJ1-4, with D tentatively TRBD1 (6 bases). This CDR3 region has 14 residues. The germline CDR1 and CDR2 sequences are MDHEN and SYDVKM. The V end was cut by 4 bases, the J end by 5 bases, with 11 bases between. In DNA form, the CDR3 reads TGTGCCAGCAGTTCTAACAGGGTAAATGAAAAACTGTTTTTT. Translation gives CASSSNRVNEKLFF.

The chain uses TRBV12-5 and TRBJ2-7; 8 nucleotides agree with TRBD1. The CDR3 totals 16 residues. CDR1 LGHNT and CDR2 FRNRAP come from the germline V gene. V was clipped by 5 bases and J by 4 bases; unmatched bases: 13. CDR3 protein: CASGATRTGKGYEQYF. Here the CDR3 DNA reads TGTGCTAGTGGTGCTACCCGGACAGGGAAGGGGTACGAGCAGTACTTC.

The V gene is TRBV3-1 (or the pseudogene TRBV3-2), the J gene TRBJ2-3; 9 bases fit TRBD2. Germline trimming cut 4 bases from V and 2 bases from J; bases unmatched to any gene: 7. Looked up from germline, CDR1 is LGHDT and CDR2 is YNNKEL (reference sequence). This CDR3 spans 16 amino acids. CDR3 coding DNA: TGTGCCAGCAGCCCCATTAGGACTAGCGACACAGATACGCAGTATTTT. Protein sequence: CASSPIRTSDTDTQYF.

The rearrangement links TRBV5-1 to TRBJ1-6; 8 positions match TRBD1. Trimming at V came to 3 bases and at J to 5 bases, leaving 13 bases not matched to a gene. This CDR3 has 18 amino acids. The V gene's germline CDR1 is SGHRS and CDR2 YFSETQ. The CDR3 loop reads CASSSGTLGDRNNSPLHF. DNA of the CDR3: TGCGCCAGCAGCTCCGGTACACTTGGGGACAGGAATAATTCACCCCTCCACTTT.

This chain joins TRBV4-1 and TRBJ2-7; 11 bases line up with TRBD2. Germline assignment: CDR1 MGHRA and CDR2 YSYEKL. V lost 4 bases, J lost 1 base, and 6 bases stayed unmatched. The CDR3 sequence is 16 residues long. CDR3 in amino acids: CASSPDASGRSYEQYF. The CDR3 bases are TGCGCCAGCAGCCCCGACGCTAGCGGGAGGTCCTACGAGCAGTACTTC.

The CDR3 reads CASSQGRRQKLFF. CDR3 nucleotides: TGTGCCAGCAGCCAAGGGCGGAGGCAAAAACTGTTTTTT. The genes are TRBV14 and TRBJ1-4; D not certain. The CDR3 length is 13 residues. Germline-derived CDR1 and CDR2 are SGHDN and FVKESK. V lost 1 base to trimming and J lost 9 bases, with 9 bases between them.

V gene TRBV5-6 combines with J gene TRBJ2-5; maybe TRBD1 (6 bases). V was pared by 1 base and J by 2 bases, with 9 bases between. CDR3 length: 14 residues. CDR1 is SGHDT, CDR2 YYEEEE, per germline. CDR3 nucleotide sequence: TGTGCCAGCAGCTTGTTAGGACAGCAAGAGACCCAGTACTTC. Its protein product is CASSLLGQQETQYF.

The rearrangement uses TRBV15 and TRBJ2-5; 11 bases match TRBD2. The CDR3 is 16 amino acids. After removal of 1 base from V and 5 bases from J, the junction contained 6 bases not matched to a gene. Germline values: CDR1 LNHNV, CDR2 YYDKDF (reference sequence). The CDR3 is CATSRGSGRADETQYF. CDR3 nucleotides: TGTGCCACCAGCAGAGGTAGCGGGAGGGCCGATGAGACCCAGTACTTC.

This chain uses TRBV6-2 or TRBV6-3 with TRBJ1-2; 7 bases map to TRBD1. With 4 bases clipped from V and 5 bases from J, the junction kept 10 bases outside the gene matches. The CDR3 runs to 15 residues. From germline, CDR1 is MNHEY and CDR2 SVGEGT. CDR3 loop: CASSSDRNAVYGYTF. The CDR3 DNA reads as TGTGCCAGCAGTTCGGACAGGAACGCTGTTTATGGCTACACCTTC.

V is TRBV7-2 and J is TRBJ1-5, with unresolved D. Germline V gives CDR1 SGHTA, CDR2 FQGNSA. CDR3 length: 13 residues. V was trimmed by 6 bases and J by 5 bases, leaving 11 bases between them. The CDR3 reads CASSRVADQPQHF. The CDR3 DNA follows: TGTGCCAGCAGTCGTGTGGCAGATCAGCCCCAGCATTTT.